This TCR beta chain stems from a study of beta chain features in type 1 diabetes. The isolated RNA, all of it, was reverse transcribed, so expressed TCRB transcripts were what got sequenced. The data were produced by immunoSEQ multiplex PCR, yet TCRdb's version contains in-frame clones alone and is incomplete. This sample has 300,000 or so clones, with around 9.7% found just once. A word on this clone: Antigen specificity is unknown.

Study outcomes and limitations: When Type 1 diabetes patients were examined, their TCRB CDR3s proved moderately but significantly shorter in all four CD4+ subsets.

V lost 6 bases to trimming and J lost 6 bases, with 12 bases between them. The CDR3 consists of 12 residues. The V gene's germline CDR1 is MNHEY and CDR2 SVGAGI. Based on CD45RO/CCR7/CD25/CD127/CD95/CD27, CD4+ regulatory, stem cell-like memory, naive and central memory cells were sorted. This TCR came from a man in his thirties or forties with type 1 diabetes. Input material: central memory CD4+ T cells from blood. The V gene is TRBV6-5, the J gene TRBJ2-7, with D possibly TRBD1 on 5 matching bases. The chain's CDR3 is CASSRDRFEQYF. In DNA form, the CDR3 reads TGTGCCAGCAGCCGAGACAGATTCGAGCAGTACTTC.